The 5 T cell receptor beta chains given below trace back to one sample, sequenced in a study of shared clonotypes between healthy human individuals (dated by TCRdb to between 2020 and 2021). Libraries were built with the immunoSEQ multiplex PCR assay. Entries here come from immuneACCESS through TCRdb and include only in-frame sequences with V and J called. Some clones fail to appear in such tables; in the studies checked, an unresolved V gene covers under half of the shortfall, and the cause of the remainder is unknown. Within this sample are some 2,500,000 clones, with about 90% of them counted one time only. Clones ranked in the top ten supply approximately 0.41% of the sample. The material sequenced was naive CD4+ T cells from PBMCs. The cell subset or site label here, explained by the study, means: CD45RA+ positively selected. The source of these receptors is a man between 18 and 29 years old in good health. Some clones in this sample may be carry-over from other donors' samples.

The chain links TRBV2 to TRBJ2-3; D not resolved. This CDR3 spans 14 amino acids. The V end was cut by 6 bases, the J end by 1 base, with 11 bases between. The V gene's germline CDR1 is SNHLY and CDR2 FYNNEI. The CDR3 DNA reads TGTGCCAGCAGGTGGGTTCGACGCACAGATACGCAGTATTTT. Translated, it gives CASRWVRRTDTQYF. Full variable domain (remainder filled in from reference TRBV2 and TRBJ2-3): EPEVTQTPSHQVTQMGQEVILRCVPISNHLYFYWYRQILGQKVEFLVSFYNNEISEKSEIFDDQFSVERPDGSNFTLKIRSTKLEDSAMYFCASRWVRRTDTQYFGPGTRLTVL.

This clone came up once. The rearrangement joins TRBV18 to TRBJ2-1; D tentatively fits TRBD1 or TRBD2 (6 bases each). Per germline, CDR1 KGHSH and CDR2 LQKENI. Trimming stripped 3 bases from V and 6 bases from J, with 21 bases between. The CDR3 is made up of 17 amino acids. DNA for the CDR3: TGTGCCAGCTCACCCTCCAGGGGCGGGAACCTCCTCAATGAGCAGTTCTTC. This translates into CASSPSRGGNLLNEQFF.

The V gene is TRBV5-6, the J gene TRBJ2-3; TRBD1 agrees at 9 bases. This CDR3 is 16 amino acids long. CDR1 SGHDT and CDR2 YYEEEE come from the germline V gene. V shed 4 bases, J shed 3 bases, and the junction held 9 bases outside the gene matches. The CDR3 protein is CASSRSLTGGTDTQYF. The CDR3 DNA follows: TGTGCCAGCAGCCGGAGCCTGACAGGGGGGACAGATACGCAGTATTTT.

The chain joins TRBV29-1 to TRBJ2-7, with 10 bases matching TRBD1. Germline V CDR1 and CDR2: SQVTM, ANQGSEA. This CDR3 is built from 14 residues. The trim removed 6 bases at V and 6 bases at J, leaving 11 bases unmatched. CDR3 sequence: CSVGRGQGFGEQYF. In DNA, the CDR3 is TGCAGCGTGGGGAGGGGACAGGGGTTCGGCGAGCAGTACTTC.

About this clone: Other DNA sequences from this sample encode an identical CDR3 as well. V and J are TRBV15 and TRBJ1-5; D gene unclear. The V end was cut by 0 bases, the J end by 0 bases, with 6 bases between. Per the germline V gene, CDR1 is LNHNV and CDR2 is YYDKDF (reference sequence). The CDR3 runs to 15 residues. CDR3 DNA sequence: TGTGCCACCAGCAGAGAACGGTATAGCAATCAGCCCCAGCATTTT. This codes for CATSRERYSNQPQHF.